The subject of this entry is one TCR beta chain. This entry belongs to a study of CD8+ T cells in alopecia areata. The CDR3 has 13 amino acids. Germline assignment: CDR1 SNHLY and CDR2 FYNNEI. V dropped 7 bases and J dropped 7 bases, with 17 bases sitting between them. Treatment reported: oral pan-JAK inhibitor, 5-10 mg twice daily. Sequencing templates came from extracted RNA that was reverse transcribed into cDNA. TCRdb keeps only in-frame clones here, not all; method: immunoSEQ multiplex PCR. Among about 210,000 clones listed, approximately 65% were seen once. The sequence was obtained from a human donor with alopecia areata. The rearrangement links TRBV2 to TRBJ2-7, with D tentatively TRBD1 (6 bases). Sequencing was performed on CD4+ T cells sorted from blood, taken between weeks 44 and 45, from a patient treated with tofacitinib. Written as DNA, the CDR3 is TGTGCCAGCACCGTTACAGGGTTCCGAGAGCAGTACTTC. Its translation: CASTVTGFREQYF.